This TCR beta chain is drawn from a study of T cells after yellow fever vaccination. Overall study: In the case of low-cell-number fractions, SMART-Seq v4 Ultra Low Input was used for preparation.

The study made its TCR cDNA through 5'RACE template switching. That step introduced a universal primer site along with UMIs. TCRdb fed the 5' RACE reads into MiXCR, producing one record per CDR3 protein. The sample has some 340,000 distinct CDR3 sequences, approximately 12% seen once. Points from the study as a whole: The CD4 compartment and the CD8 compartment contained a small share of clonotypes in common. Abundant clonotypes from the bulk population could get into FACS-sorted repertoires as contaminants.

V was pared by 0 bases and J by 3 bases, with 11 bases between. Germline V gene lookup returns CDR1 LGHNA and CDR2 YNFKEQ. This CDR3 is 15 amino acids long. In this sample, this clonotype turned up a few times. The antigen is undetermined. The chain carries TRBV4-2 and TRBJ1-2; D gene ambiguous. The starting material was CD4+ T cells sorted from PBMCs, obtained 45 days after the yellow fever booster vaccination. The receptor was isolated from a man younger than 30 who received the YFV17D yellow fever vaccine. This CDR3 is CASSQENGWDYGYTF. Here the CDR3 DNA reads TGTGCCAGCAGCCAAGAAAATGGGTGGGACTATGGCTACACCTTC.